Below, 20 T cell receptor beta chains from the same sample are listed, as sequenced in a study of cytomegalovirus exposure and HLA in healthy donors. This table comes from immunoSEQ multiplex PCR, and its TCRdb copy is limited to in-frame clones, with some not included. The data show 300,000 to 350,000 clones, around 90% seen once. Sample: PBMCs. These receptors were taken from a man aged 25 to 40 in good health and CMV-seronegative.

V gene TRBV13 combines with J gene TRBJ1-3; possibly TRBD1 for D (5 bases). V was cut by 3 bases and J by 4 bases, with 10 bases left in between. The CDR3 contains 14 residues. Germline V gene data show CDR1 as PRHDT and CDR2 as FYEKMQ (reference sequence). The CDR3 sequence is CASSLGGRGNTIYF. The CDR3 coding sequence is TGTGCCAGCAGCTTGGGGGGTAGGGGAAACACCATATATTTT.

The chain joins TRBV20-1 to TRBJ2-1; possible D gene TRBD1, 6 bases. V was clipped by 6 bases and J by 13 bases, with 16 bases between them. Germline V gene data show CDR1 as DFQATT and CDR2 as SNEGSKA (reference sequence). This CDR3 spans 11 amino acids. The CDR3 DNA sequence: TGCAGTGCCAGGGGCCAGATACAACAGTTCTTC. This encodes CSARGQIQQFF.

The chain carries TRBV10-3 and TRBJ2-3; TRBD1 matches 8 bases. Trimming at V came to 0 bases and at J to 3 bases, leaving 2 bases not matched to a gene. This CDR3 comprises 15 residues. Germline values: CDR1 ENHRY, CDR2 SYGVKD. CDR3 region: CAISESGTGTDTQYF. The CDR3 DNA follows: TGTGCCATCAGTGAGTCGGGGACAGGAACAGATACGCAGTATTTT.

The V and J genes are TRBV9 and TRBJ2-1; D is perhaps TRBD1 (5 bases). From germline, CDR1 is SGDLS and CDR2 YYNGEE. This CDR3 has 15 amino acids. Trimming removed 0 bases from V and 3 bases from J, with 10 bases in between. The CDR3 DNA sequence: TGTGCCAGCAGCGTAGAGGGGTCGGGCTACAATGAGCAGTTCTTC. Translated: CASSVEGSGYNEQFF.

The rearrangement links TRBV2 to TRBJ1-2; tentatively, D is TRBD1 (5 bases). Germline CDR1 reads SNHLY; CDR2 reads FYNNEI. This CDR3 contains 16 residues. V was trimmed by 6 bases and J by 0 bases, leaving 17 bases between them. CDR3 sequence reads: CASSLGRTPTNYGYTF. As DNA, the CDR3 is TGTGCCAGCAGCCTCGGACGGACACCGACTAACTATGGCTACACCTTC.

This rearrangement joins TRBV5-4 to TRBJ1-4; 9 bases match TRBD1. V gave up 2 bases and J gave up 0 bases; unmatched junction bases: 11. The CDR3 covers 19 residues. The germline V gene encodes CDR1 SGHNT and CDR2 YYREEE (reference sequence). This CDR3 is CASSFGTGSGPSTNEKLFF. CDR3 sequence (DNA): TGTGCCAGCAGCTTCGGGACAGGGTCTGGTCCCTCAACTAATGAAAAACTGTTTTTT.

This sequence joins TRBV5-4 and TRBJ1-1; the match to TRBD1 covers 7 bases. The CDR3 loop spans 15 amino acids. The germline V gene encodes CDR1 SGHNT and CDR2 YYREEE (reference sequence). V was clipped by 4 bases and J by 8 bases; unmatched bases: 14. CDR3 protein: CASSVRQGGEMEAFF. As DNA, the CDR3 is TGTGCCAGCAGCGTACGACAGGGTGGGGAGATGGAAGCTTTCTTT.

This clone was seen just once. The chain uses TRBV7-2 and TRBJ1-1; D ambiguous. The CDR3 runs to 15 residues. The V and J ends lost 6 bases and 0 bases respectively, with 14 bases between them. CDR1 is SGHTA and CDR2 is FQGNSA in the germline V gene. The CDR3 region has the DNA TGTGCCAGCAGACTACCGGATCAGCTGAACACTGAAGCTTTCTTT. It is translated as CASRLPDQLNTEAFF. The full variable domain, in which reference TRBV7-2 and TRBJ1-1 provide the parts outside the CDR3, is GAGVSQSPSNKVTEKGKDVELRCDPISGHTALYWYRQSLGQGLEFLIYFQGNSAPDKSGLPSDRFSAERTGGSVSTLTIQRTQQEDSAVYLCASRLPDQLNTEAFFGQGTRLTVV.

The chain combines TRBV27 with TRBJ2-7, with 9 bases fitting TRBD1. Trimming cost V 6 bases and J 2 bases; bases outside gene matches: 8. The CDR3 runs to 15 residues. Per the germline V gene, CDR1 is MNHEY and CDR2 is SMNVEV (reference sequence). CDR3 coding DNA: TGTGCCAGCAGGTCGGACAGGGGTCTCCCCTACGAGCAGTACTTC. It translates to CASRSDRGLPYEQYF.

V and J are TRBV5-6 and TRBJ2-7; 8 bases agree with TRBD1. Germline lookup yields CDR1 SGHDT and CDR2 YYEEEE. The CDR3 sequence is 14 residues long. Germline trimming cut 5 bases from V and 5 bases from J; bases unmatched to any gene: 9. The CDR3 DNA reads as TGTGCCAGCAGTGACCCAGGGGGCCCGGACGAGCAGTACTTC. As protein: CASSDPGGPDEQYF.

This rearrangement joins TRBV7-2 to TRBJ2-5; D possibly corresponds to TRBD2 (7 bases). Germline values: CDR1 SGHTA, CDR2 FQGNSA. V lost 5 bases and J lost 4, with 23 bases in between. CDR3 length: 17 residues. The CDR3 DNA follows: TGTGCCAGCAGCAAACGAGCCCGTGGGGGGGCCGGAGAGACCCAGTACTTC. Its protein product is CASSKRARGGAGETQYF.

The chain recombines TRBV11-2 with TRBJ1-1, with D hard to call. V was clipped by 2 bases and J by 1 base, with 20 bases between them. The CDR3 contains 18 residues. Germline values: CDR1 SGHAT, CDR2 FQNNGV. The CDR3 DNA reads as TGTGCCAGCAGCTTATTGTCGACGCGAAACTATACGAACACTGAAGCTTTCTTT. This translates into CASSLLSTRNYTNTEAFF.

The rearrangement joins TRBV30 to TRBJ1-4; 8 bases are shared with TRBD1. V lost 3 bases to trimming and J lost 3 bases; unmatched junction nucleotides: 6. The length of the CDR3 is 15 residues. Germline V lookup: CDR1 GTSNPN, CDR2 SVGIG (reference sequence). Here the CDR3 DNA reads TGTGCCTGGAGCCCGGGACAGGCGGCTAATGAAAAACTGTTTTTT. It is translated as CAWSPGQAANEKLFF.

The chain has TRBV23-1 and TRBJ2-7, with 12 nucleotides matching TRBD2. TRBV23-1 counts as an open reading frame of uncertain function. The CDR3 is 18 residues long. V was pared by 5 bases and J by 0 bases, with 11 bases of the junction left unmatched. CDR3 amino acids: CASSSGLAGQIDSYEQYF. CDR3 nucleotide sequence: TGCGCCAGCAGTTCCGGACTAGCGGGGCAAATAGACTCCTACGAGCAGTACTTC.

This sequence joins TRBV4-1 and TRBJ1-4, with D unclear. The CDR3 contains 14 residues. V was shortened by 1 base and J by 8 bases, with 11 bases between the two germline ends. CDR1 is MGHRA, CDR2 YSYEKL, per germline. CDR3 nucleotides: TGCGCCAGCAGCCAAGCCGGGGTTGAGGAAAAACTGTTTTTT. Residues: CASSQAGVEEKLFF.

The chain combines TRBV19 with TRBJ1-5; D is unresolved. The CDR3 has 14 amino acids. The V end was cut by 3 bases, the J end by 9 bases, with 15 bases between. Germline lookup yields CDR1 LNHDA and CDR2 SQIVND (reference sequence). CDR3: CASSIDGEVRPQHF. CDR3 in DNA: TGTGCCAGTAGTATTGACGGAGAAGTAAGGCCCCAGCATTTT. The variable domain in full, with the rest retrieved from reference TRBV19 and TRBJ1-5, is DGGITQSPKYLFRKEGQNVTLSCEQNLNHDAMYWYRQDPGQGLRLIYYSQIVNDFQKGDIAEGYSVSREKKESFPLTVTSAQKNPTAFYLCASSIDGEVRPQHFGDGTRLSIL.

V usage is TRBV7-9 and J usage is TRBJ2-3, with 11 bases that match TRBD2. After removal of 5 bases from V and 0 bases from J, the junction contained 13 bases not matched to a gene. This CDR3 comprises 19 residues. Germline lookup yields CDR1 SEHNR and CDR2 FQNEAQ (reference sequence). The CDR3 DNA follows: TGTGCCAGCAGCGCTTCACTAGCGGGGGTATATCTTAGCACAGATACGCAGTATTTT. Protein product: CASSASLAGVYLSTDTQYF. Supplemented by reference TRBV7-9 and TRBJ2-3, the full variable domain reads DTGVSQNPRHKITKRGQNVTFRCDPISEHNRLYWYRQTLGQGPEFLTYFQNEAQLEKSRLLSDRFSAERPKGSFSTLEIQRTEQGDSAMYLCASSASLAGVYLSTDTQYFGPGTRLTVL.

This rearrangement joins TRBV11-2 to TRBJ2-5; the match to TRBD2 covers 7 bases. Looked up from germline, CDR1 is SGHAT and CDR2 is FQNNGV. This CDR3 has 14 amino acids. V was clipped by 4 bases and J by 5 bases; unmatched bases: 7. CDR3 in amino acids: CASSSSGAGETQYF. DNA for the CDR3: TGTGCCAGCAGCTCAAGCGGGGCAGGGGAGACCCAGTACTTC.

This sequence joins TRBV9 and TRBJ1-3; TRBD1 matches 7 bases. Germline trimming cut 6 bases from V and 3 bases from J; bases unmatched to any gene: 15. There are 17 residues in the CDR3. Germline V CDR1 and CDR2: SGDLS, YYNGEE. CDR3 protein: CASIPRSNRGFGNTIYF. CDR3 DNA sequence: TGTGCCAGCATCCCCAGAAGTAACAGGGGATTTGGAAACACCATATATTTT. The entire variable domain, with the rest obtained from reference TRBV9 and TRBJ1-3, is as follows: DSGVTQTPKHLITATGQRVTLRCSPRSGDLSVYWYQQSLDQGLQFLIQYYNGEERAKGNILERFSAQQFPDLHSELNLSSLELGDSALYFCASIPRSNRGFGNTIYFGEGSWLTVV.

The chain joins TRBV7-9 to TRBJ2-1; a weak D match, TRBD2 (6 bases). The CDR3 sequence is 14 residues long. Per the germline V gene, CDR1 is SEHNR and CDR2 is FQNEAQ (reference sequence). Trimming shortened V by 8 bases and J by 6 bases, and 17 bases separated the two germline ends. CDR3 region: CASRGTADRNEQFF. CDR3 coding DNA: TGTGCCAGCCGGGGGACGGCGGACCGCAATGAGCAGTTCTTC.